These T cell receptor beta chains were read from a single sample in a study of T-cell reconstitution after alpha-beta-depleted transplantation in children. Via MiXCR, TCRdb re-called the PCR reads, giving one row per CDR3 protein. This sample has about 610,000 distinct CDR3 sequences, with roughly a tenth found just once. The sample consisted of PBMCs from the stem cell graft donor, taken from the stem cell graft. Source of these receptors: a human donor who donated a stem cell graft to a child with acute myeloid leukemia. Both conserved end residues are trimmed from each CDR3. The order of the fields is V gene, CDR3 length, J gene, CDR3 protein.

>TRBV6-5|14|TRBJ2-3
ASSYSTGLGTDTQY
>TRBV7-6|11|TRBJ2-1
ASSVGPVNEQF
>TRBV20-1|9|TRBJ2-5
SARDPWAQY
>TRBV29-1|13|TRBJ2-7
SVCYLDRGTYEQY
>TRBV20-1|11|TRBJ2-2
SARSRPTGELF
>TRBV19|12|TRBJ1-2
ASLKPGRNYGYT
>TRBV2|16|TRBJ2-1
AISSYARASGTYNEQF
>TRBV6-2/TRBV6-3|11|TRBJ1-5
ASSTGFNQPQH
>TRBV20-1|11|TRBJ1-1
SAPGFASTEAF
>TRBV4-3|17|TRBJ1-5
ASSQEYGGTDPLNQPQH
>TRBV4-1|14|TRBJ2-7
ASSQARGSSSYEQY
>TRBV5-1|13|TRBJ2-7
ASSLADRVGSEQY
>TRBV4-1|14|TRBJ1-4
ASSLLSGTVNEKLF
>TRBV7-6|13|TRBJ2-7
ASSPGLTPSYEQY
>TRBV7-2|11|TRBJ2-3
ASSLDYLDTQY
>TRBV5-1|13|TRBJ1-2
ASSFSGTGNYGYT
>TRBV25-1|12|TRBJ2-5
ASITPGRGETQY
>TRBV6-4|11|TRBJ2-3
ASSDSGGDTQY
>TRBV20-1|15|TRBJ2-1
SARPGLAGDAYNEQF
>TRBV7-9|13|TRBJ1-1
ASSAQLTGQYEAF
>TRBV10-3|11|TRBJ2-1
AISTSAYNEQF
>TRBV5-1|13|TRBJ2-7
ASSPQSRDIYEQY
>TRBV6-2/TRBV6-3|11|TRBJ1-1
ASSQPGQIEAF
>TRBV20-1|15|TRBJ2-3
SASPGLAGGSTDTQY
>TRBV20-1|12|TRBJ1-1
SARGGGVNTEAF
>TRBV29-1|12|TRBJ1-6
SAQEGGGGSPLH
>TRBV24-1|10|TRBJ2-1
ATSDIGREQF
>TRBV14|12|TRBJ2-2
ASSQYRGTGELF
>TRBV29-1|11|TRBJ2-7
SVGGATAYEQY
>TRBV11-2|16|TRBJ2-3
ASSSTYGRPISTDTQY
>TRBV6-2/TRBV6-3|11|TRBJ2-7
ASSRQGFDEQY
>TRBV5-1|15|TRBJ2-7
ASSSGLAEGYSSEQY
>TRBV25-1|12|TRBJ1-5
ASRETGINQPQH
>TRBV6-2/TRBV6-3|12|TRBJ1-1
ASIPDRYNTEAL
>TRBV4-2|15|TRBJ2-1
ASSPVGLAGGYNEQF
>TRBV3-1|16|TRBJ2-1
ASTQTPVTPVSYNEQF
>TRBV6-2/TRBV6-3|12|TRBJ1-5
ASSPSHSNQPQH
>TRBV20-1|11|TRBJ2-7
SAVGTSGYEQY
>TRBV3-1|14|TRBJ2-7
ASSRGLAGWGTEQY
>TRBV4-1|13|TRBJ1-5
ASSPWENSNQPQH
>TRBV7-9|12|TRBJ2-3
ASSLGEREDTQY
>TRBV20-1|13|TRBJ2-1
SVPASGSAYNEQF